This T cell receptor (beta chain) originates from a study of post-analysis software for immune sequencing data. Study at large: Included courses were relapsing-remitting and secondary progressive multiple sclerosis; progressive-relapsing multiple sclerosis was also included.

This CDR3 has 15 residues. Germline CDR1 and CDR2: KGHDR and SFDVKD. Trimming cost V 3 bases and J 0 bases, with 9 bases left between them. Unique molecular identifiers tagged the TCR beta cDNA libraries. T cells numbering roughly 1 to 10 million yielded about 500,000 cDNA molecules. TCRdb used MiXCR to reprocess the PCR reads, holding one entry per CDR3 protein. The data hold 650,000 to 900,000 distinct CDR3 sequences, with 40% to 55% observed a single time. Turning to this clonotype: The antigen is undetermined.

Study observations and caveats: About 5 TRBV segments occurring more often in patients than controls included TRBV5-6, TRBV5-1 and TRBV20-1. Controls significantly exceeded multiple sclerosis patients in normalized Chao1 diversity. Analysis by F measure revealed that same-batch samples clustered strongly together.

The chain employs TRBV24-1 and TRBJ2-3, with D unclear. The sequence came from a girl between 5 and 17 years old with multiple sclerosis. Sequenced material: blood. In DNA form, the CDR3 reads TGTGCCACCAGTGATCCGAGACCAAGCACAGATACGCAGTATTTT. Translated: CATSDPRPSTDTQYF.